The 3 T cell receptor beta chains given below trace back to one sample, sequenced in a study of control samples from healthy donors and cancer patients. The method was immunoSEQ multiplex PCR; TCRdb's version includes in-frame clones alone and lacks a portion of them. The sample contains around 110,000 clones, approximately 92% of which appear only once. The specimen was PBMCs. Source of these receptors: a woman between 50 and 59 years old with colorectal cancer.

The J gene is TRBJ1-5, the V gene TRBV24-1; D might be TRBD1 (6 bases). V was clipped by 4 bases and J by 2 bases, with 8 bases between them. Germline assignment: CDR1 KGHDR and CDR2 SFDVKD. The CDR3 totals 14 residues. CDR3 DNA sequence: TGTGCCACCAGTGAAAAGGGGGGCAATCAGCCCCAGCATTTT. Its protein product is CATSEKGGNQPQHF.

As for this clone: The sample carries other DNA sequences with the same CDR3. The chain carries TRBV12-3 or TRBV12-4 and TRBJ1-3; D is possibly TRBD1 (5 bases). This CDR3 region has 12 residues. V gave up 3 bases and J gave up 8 bases, with 8 bases separating them. CDR3 sequence (DNA): TGTGCCAGCAGTTTGGGGGGGGACACCATATATTTT. This gives the protein CASSLGGDTIYF.

The V call is TRBV18, the J call TRBJ2-1, with D perhaps given as TRBD1 or TRBD2 (6 bases each). V was pared by 0 bases and J by 3 bases, with 12 bases between. This CDR3 has 16 residues. CDR1 and CDR2 from the germline V gene are KGHSH and LQKENI. The CDR3 is CASSPPSGASYNEQFF. CDR3 coding DNA: TGTGCCAGCTCACCACCGTCGGGGGCCAGCTACAATGAGCAGTTCTTC.